A selection of T cell receptor beta chains follows, all from one sample in a study of T cell repertoires in cytomegalovirus infection. TCRdb processed the reads anew with MiXCR; each CDR3 protein has one entry. The sample carries about 160,000 distinct CDR3 sequences, under 20% recorded once. Input material: CD8+ T cells from PBMCs. These receptors were taken from a human donor in good health (CMV status not recorded). Some clones in this sample may be carry-over from other donors' samples. Both conserved end residues are trimmed from each CDR3.

V gene	CDR3 protein
TRBV14	ASSQEDSEQETQY
TRBV7-2	ASSLRTGSGNEQY
TRBV29-1	SATNLQETQY
TRBV6-6	ASTPGGEISYGYT
TRBV29-1	SGRPAGGIEETQY
TRBV7-6	ASSPRVVEQF
TRBV7-9	ASSPAPDREN
TRBV9	ASSGGTSGLTDTQY
TRBV11-2	ASSLISGRATNEKLF
TRBV7-3	ASSQSGGAGYEQF
TRBV7-2	ASRRRDGNTEAF
TRBV20-1	SARSTGTYEQY
TRBV10-3	AIRSGIEQF
TRBV2	AIKGERLTDTQY
TRBV7-2	ASTRPGIRGNTIY
TRBV7-9	ASSLGQSQETQY
TRBV20-1	SALQVSYEQY
TRBV6-4	ASSDIAGNNEQF
TRBV28	ASSSPYGYT
TRBV7-8	ASSPRKDRFPLSYEQY
TRBV7-6	ASSSELGPSDTQY
TRBV6-2/TRBV6-3	ASSYNTGEAF
TRBV7-6	ASSSDGTFGNTIY
TRBV12-3/TRBV12-4	ASSLQGFNQPQH
TRBV12-3/TRBV12-4	ASSLRAGAGETQY
TRBV7-9	ASSPGVPGTGGAGTGELF
TRBV7-9	ASSSYASGPNYGYT
TRBV29-1	SVEPITRGTYNEQF
TRBV14	ASSLKQGGTEAF
TRBV6-2/TRBV6-3	ASSLASMRQETQY
TRBV11-2	ASRGERYNEQF
TRBV11-2	ASSWWGQGGEKLF
TRBV6-2/TRBV6-3	ASSLRWSGSSGYNEQF
TRBV7-9	ASSWRQDTYGYT
TRBV7-9	ASARGSSYNSPLH
TRBV2	PSRLAQY
TRBV6-2/TRBV6-3	ASSDVGAYEQY
TRBV10-3	AISDTGRDTEAF
TRBV28	DSSSRGTGENTGELF
TRBV28	ASSFPGFTRRPRGLWETQY
TRBV11-2	ASSLYLGVEEKLF
TRBV2	AIQGGTGIFNEQF
TRBV20-1	SARDYLQTGKDGYT
TRBV6-2/TRBV6-3	ASSYLPDRYYEQY
TRBV6-4	ASSDGSTDTQY
TRBV3-1	ASSRFLPGERRDTQY
TRBV6-2/TRBV6-3	ASSYPSLAGYNEQF
TRBV7-2	ASSLPRTGGITEAF
TRBV7-9	ASSFLDRGPEAF
TRBV7-9	ASSLAPRTETYEQY
TRBV12-3/TRBV12-4	ASSFSLIGLAGDQETQY
TRBV28	ASRTGGGFAKNIQY
TRBV7-2	ASSLNRAVLGNEQF
TRBV28	ASTIRGAVGQPQH
TRBV7-8	ASSRQKIYEQY
TRBV11-2	ASSSTGTRRHTQY
TRBV27	ASSLSRTTYEQY